The rows below give T cell receptor beta chains drawn from one sample of a study of blood T cell repertoires in COVID-19. Here immunoSEQ multiplex PCR was the method, and the copy in TCRdb shows in-frame clones only, minus some. Of 150,000 to 200,000 clones listed, about four fifths are singletons. Source material: PBMCs or T cells enriched from blood (not recorded which). These receptors all stem from a man in his forties or fifties who had recovered from COVID-19. Both conserved end residues are part of each CDR3. D genes are given only for firm matches. Clone size, where shown, is once, few, many, or a class for clones that have expanded.

d_gene: .
j_gene: TRBJ2-7
abundance: once
v_gene: TRBV18
CDR3nt: TGTGCCAGCTCACCCTACAGGCCGACCTACGAGCAGTACTTC
CDR3aa: CASSPYRPTYEQYF

d_gene: .
j_gene: TRBJ2-1
abundance: few
v_gene: TRBV4-1
CDR3nt: TGCGCCAGCAGCGAGGGAGGGGGTTTCTACAATGAGCAGTTCTTC
CDR3aa: CASSEGGGFYNEQFF

d_gene: TRBD2
j_gene: TRBJ2-5
abundance: .
v_gene: TRBV2
CDR3nt: TGTGCCAGCAGTATACAAGCGGGGTACAAAGAGACCCAGTACTTC
CDR3aa: CASSIQAGYKETQYF

d_gene: TRBD2
j_gene: TRBJ2-5
abundance: .
v_gene: TRBV10-2
CDR3nt: TGCGCCAGCAGAAGCGGGAGGGTAGTGGAGACCCAGTACTTC
CDR3aa: CASRSGRVVETQYF

d_gene: .
j_gene: TRBJ2-1
abundance: .
v_gene: TRBV14
CDR3nt: TGTGCCAGCAGCCTTACAAGACTAGTGCCGATCTCCTACAATGAGCAGTTCTTC
CDR3aa: CASSLTRLVPISYNEQFF

d_gene: TRBD2
j_gene: TRBJ2-1
abundance: .
v_gene: TRBV2
CDR3nt: TGTGCCAGCAATGGCGGGAGCTCCTACAATGAGCAGTTCTTC
CDR3aa: CASNGGSSYNEQFF

d_gene: TRBD2
j_gene: TRBJ2-3
abundance: .
v_gene: TRBV5-6
CDR3nt: TGTGCCAGCAGCTTTAGCGGGGAAGGCACAGATACGCAGTATTTT
CDR3aa: CASSFSGEGTDTQYF

d_gene: .
j_gene: TRBJ2-3
abundance: .
v_gene: TRBV6-5
CDR3nt: TGTGCCAGCAGGGACACGGGTCAAGGAGATACGCAGTATTTT
CDR3aa: CASRDTGQGDTQYF

d_gene: TRBD2
j_gene: TRBJ2-3
abundance: .
v_gene: TRBV5-1
CDR3nt: TGCGCCAGCAGCCCCGGACTAGCGGGGGGGATTAGCGCAGATACGCAGTATTTT
CDR3aa: CASSPGLAGGISADTQYF

d_gene: .
j_gene: TRBJ2-1
abundance: .
v_gene: TRBV11-2
CDR3nt: TGTGCCAGCAGTTCAGCCGGGGGGCGCGATCCTGAGCAGTTCTTC
CDR3aa: CASSSAGGRDPEQFF

d_gene: TRBD1
j_gene: TRBJ1-2
abundance: .
v_gene: TRBV7-9
CDR3nt: TGTGCCAGCAGTTCGGACAGGATTCTCTATGGCTACACCTTC
CDR3aa: CASSSDRILYGYTF

d_gene: .
j_gene: TRBJ1-5
abundance: few
v_gene: TRBV28
CDR3nt: TGTGCCAGCACCCCCCGCGGGCACATTCAGCCCCAGCATTTT
CDR3aa: CASTPRGHIQPQHF

d_gene: .
j_gene: TRBJ1-1
abundance: .
v_gene: TRBV18
CDR3nt: TGTGCCAGCTCACCGAGAGAGGATTGGGCTGAAGCTTTCTTT
CDR3aa: CASSPREDWAEAFF

d_gene: TRBD1
j_gene: TRBJ1-5
abundance: .
v_gene: TRBV6-5
CDR3nt: TGTGCCAGCAGTTATAGAGGGGGCAGACAGCCCCAGCATTTT
CDR3aa: CASSYRGGRQPQHF

d_gene: TRBD1
j_gene: TRBJ2-3
abundance: few
v_gene: TRBV11-1
CDR3nt: TGTGCCAGCAGCTTCCAGGGGGGACAGGGGACAGATACGCAGTATTTT
CDR3aa: CASSFQGGQGTDTQYF

d_gene: TRBD2
j_gene: TRBJ2-1
abundance: once
v_gene: TRBV9
CDR3nt: TGTGCCAGCAGCGTAGGGGTAGCGGGAGTTAATGAGCAGTTCTTC
CDR3aa: CASSVGVAGVNEQFF

d_gene: .
j_gene: TRBJ2-3
abundance: .
v_gene: TRBV2
CDR3nt: TGTGCCAGCAATCCGGTGTGGCAGGGGGGAACAGATACGCAGTATTTT
CDR3aa: CASNPVWQGGTDTQYF